Listed below are T cell receptor beta chains from one sample, sequenced in a study of T cell repertoires in cytomegalovirus infection. TCRdb ran MiXCR on the reads and lists one entry per CDR3 protein. The sample consists of hundreds of thousands of distinct CDR3 sequences, 25% to 35% of them appearing once. Their recognized antigens are unknown. The specimen comprised cultured PBMCs, sampled from culture after CMV antigen stimulation. Every receptor here comes from a human donor in good health (CMV status not recorded). Some clones in this sample may be carry-over from other donors' samples. The CDR3 runs from the conserved cysteine through the conserved F or W. D genes are given only for firm matches. Some rows mark clone size as missing; the rest say once, few, many or name a class of expanded clone.

j_gene,d_gene,abundance,v_gene,CDR3nt,CDR3aa
TRBJ1-1,.,.,TRBV28,TGTGCCAGCAGGTTGTCCCAAGTGAACACTGAAGCTTTCTTT,CASRLSQVNTEAFF
TRBJ1-2,.,.,TRBV6-6,TGTGCCAGCAGTTACTCGACGGGGTCTGATGGCTACACCTTC,CASSYSTGSDGYTF
TRBJ1-6,.,few,TRBV20-1,TGCAGTGCTAGAGGTTCTCAGGGTAGCTCCTATAATTCACCCCTCCACTTT,CSARGSQGSSYNSPLHF
TRBJ2-7,TRBD1,.,TRBV25-1,TGTGCCAGCAGTGATTCCAGGGGGCGTTGGGAGCAGTACTTC,CASSDSRGRWEQYF
TRBJ2-3,.,many,TRBV7-6,TGTGCCAGCAGCTGGGGGGGCGGCTTAAGCACAGATACGCAGTATTTT,CASSWGGGLSTDTQYF
TRBJ1-4,.,few,TRBV7-2,TGTGCCAGCAGCGGAGAGGTCGGTGGTGAAAAACTGTTTTTT,CASSGEVGGEKLFF
TRBJ2-1,.,.,TRBV29-1,TGCAGCGTTGAAGGACAGGTTCTAGATGGTTTCTTC,CSVEGQVLDGFF
TRBJ2-1,.,.,TRBV7-9,TGTGCCAGCTCCCCTTTGACCCTGAAGTTGGGGCAGTTCTTC,CASSPLTLKLGQFF
TRBJ1-1,.,.,TRBV4-1,TGCGCCAGCAGCCAAGGGGCGCTTGGAATGGGGGCTGAAGCTTTCTTT,CASSQGALGMGAEAFF
TRBJ1-6,.,.,TRBV12-3/TRBV12-4,TGTGCCAGCAGTTTAAATAGGTCACCCCTCCACTTT,CASSLNRSPLHF
TRBJ1-2,TRBD1,.,TRBV3-1,TGTGCCAGCAGCCAACAGGGGGGGACCCATGGCTACACCTTC,CASSQQGGTHGYTF
TRBJ1-5,.,few,TRBV7-8,TGTGCCAGCAGCTCAAGCCGTTATCGGGACCAGCCCCAGCATTTT,CASSSSRYRDQPQHF
TRBJ1-2,TRBD1,.,TRBV12-3/TRBV12-4,TGTGCCACGACTCCGGGACAGGGGTGGGGTTATGGCTACACCTTC,CATTPGQGWGYGYTF
TRBJ1-4,TRBD1,few,TRBV20-1,TGCAGTGCTCAACGGACAGGACTAACTAATGAAAAACTGTTTTTT,CSAQRTGLTNEKLFF
TRBJ2-3,.,few,TRBV11-2,TGTGCCAGCAGCTTAGAACCGGGGGCAGATACGCAGTATTTT,CASSLEPGADTQYF
TRBJ2-3,.,.,TRBV3-1,TGTGCCAGCAGCCAAGAGGGACTCACAGATACGCAGTATTTT,CASSQEGLTDTQYF